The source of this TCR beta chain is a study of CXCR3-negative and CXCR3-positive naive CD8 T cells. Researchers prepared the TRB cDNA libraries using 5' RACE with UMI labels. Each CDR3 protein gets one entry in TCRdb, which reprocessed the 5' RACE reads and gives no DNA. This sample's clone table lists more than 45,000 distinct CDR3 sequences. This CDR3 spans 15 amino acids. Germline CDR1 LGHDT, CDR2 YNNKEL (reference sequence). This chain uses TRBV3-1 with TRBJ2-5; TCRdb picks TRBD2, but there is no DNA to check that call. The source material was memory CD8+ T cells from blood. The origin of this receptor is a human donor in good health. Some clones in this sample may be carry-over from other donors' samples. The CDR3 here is CASMWMSGLGETQYF.